The 8 T cell receptor beta chains below come from one sample, sequenced in a study of chemoradiotherapy in HPV16-positive cancers. The method was immunoSEQ multiplex PCR; TCRdb's version includes in-frame clones alone and lacks a portion of them. Found here are around 3,400 clones, 88% of them singletons; the top ten hold 5% to 6%. The specimen was tumor tissue, collected from a patient who underwent chemoradiotherapy. All receptors come from a human donor with HPV-associated anogenital cancer.

The chain is built from TRBV7-7 and TRBJ2-7, with TRBD2 matching over 7 bases. After removal of 4 bases from V and 5 bases from J, the junction contained 11 bases not matched to a gene. Germline V CDR1 and CDR2: SSHAT, FNYEAQ (reference sequence). The CDR3 extends over 15 amino acids. This chain's CDR3 is CASSSTSRLAHEQYF. DNA for the CDR3: TGTGCCAGCAGCTCGACTAGCCGGTTGGCCCACGAGCAGTACTTC.

The chain employs TRBV7-9 and TRBJ2-7; TRBD2 matches at 10 bases. The CDR3 covers 15 residues. With 4 bases clipped from V and 5 bases from J, the junction kept 8 bases outside the gene matches. Germline CDR1 SEHNR, CDR2 FQNEAQ (reference sequence). The CDR3 region has the DNA TGTGCCAGCAGCTCACTAGCGGGATTCCGCGACGAGCAGTACTTC. Amino acid sequence: CASSSLAGFRDEQYF.

In nucleotides, the CDR3 is TGTGCCAGCAGCTTATCACAGACCAGCTCCTACGAGCAGTACTTC. Protein sequence: CASSLSQTSSYEQYF. The chain combines TRBV7-8 with TRBJ2-7, with unresolved D. CDR1 SGHVS and CDR2 FQNEAQ come from the germline V gene. V shed 2 bases and J shed 0 bases, with 11 bases lying between them. The CDR3 covers 15 residues. The full variable domain, rest sourced from reference TRBV7-8 and TRBJ2-7, is GAGVSQSPRYKVAKRGQDVALRCDPISGHVSLFWYQQALGQGPEFLTYFQNEAQLDKSGLPSDRFFAERPEGSVSTLKIQRTQQEDSAVYLCASSLSQTSSYEQYFGPGTRLTVT.

The V gene is TRBV11-2, the J gene TRBJ2-1; D is uncertain. There are 13 residues in the CDR3. Per the germline V gene, CDR1 is SGHAT and CDR2 is FQNNGV. Deletions cut 5 bases from V and 9 bases from J, with 14 bases between. The chain's CDR3 is CASSLLVLSEQFF. The CDR3 region has the DNA TGTGCCAGCAGCCTTCTAGTGTTATCTGAGCAGTTCTTC.

This clone was observed a few times. The chain uses TRBV28 and TRBJ2-3; D is ambiguous. V dropped 8 bases and J dropped 1 base, with 10 bases sitting between them. The CDR3 covers 13 residues. Germline assignment: CDR1 MDHEN and CDR2 SYDVKM. The CDR3 DNA reads TGTGCCAGCCGCCCCACCGGCACAGATACGCAGTATTTT. Translating gives CASRPTGTDTQYF.

The V and J genes are TRBV29-1 and TRBJ1-1; TRBD1 matches at 9 bases. Germline V gives CDR1 SQVTM, CDR2 ANQGSEA. The CDR3 extends over 13 amino acids. The trim removed 6 bases at V and 0 bases at J, leaving 2 bases unmatched. CDR3 amino acids: CSVDRGMNTEAFF. CDR3 bases: TGCAGCGTGGACAGGGGAATGAACACTGAAGCTTTCTTT.

The chain joins TRBV28 to TRBJ1-2; 7 bases fit TRBD1. The germline V gene encodes CDR1 MDHEN and CDR2 SYDVKM. Trimming removed 5 bases from V and 3 bases from J; junction bases left unmatched: 6. The CDR3 runs to 14 residues. The CDR3 DNA follows: TGTGCCAGCAGTAGATCCGGACAGGACTATGGCTACACCTTC. This translates into CASSRSGQDYGYTF.

The chain employs TRBV27 and TRBJ1-5, with D tentatively TRBD1 (5 bases). CDR3 length: 15 amino acids. The V gene's germline CDR1 is MNHEY and CDR2 SMNVEV (reference sequence). Trimming shortened V by 8 bases and J by 7 bases, and 21 bases separated the two germline ends. The CDR3 here is CASRPFRQGLQPQHF. CDR3 sequence (DNA): TGTGCCAGCCGCCCTTTCAGGCAGGGCTTACAGCCCCAGCATTTT.